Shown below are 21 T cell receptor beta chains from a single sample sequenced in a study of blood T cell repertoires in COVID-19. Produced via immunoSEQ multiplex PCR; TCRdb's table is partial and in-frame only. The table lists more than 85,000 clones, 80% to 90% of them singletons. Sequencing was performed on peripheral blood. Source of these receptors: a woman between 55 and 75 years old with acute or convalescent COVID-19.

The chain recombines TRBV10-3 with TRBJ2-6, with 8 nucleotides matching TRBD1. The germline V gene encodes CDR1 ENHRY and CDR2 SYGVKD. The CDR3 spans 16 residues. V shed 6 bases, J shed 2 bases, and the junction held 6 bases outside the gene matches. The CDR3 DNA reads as TGTGCCATCAGACCCCAGGGGGCGGCTGGGGCCAACGTCCTGACTTTC. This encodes CAIRPQGAAGANVLTF.

CDR3 region: CASSHSYELNTEAFF. CDR3 bases: TGTGCCAGCAGCCATTCATACGAGTTGAACACTGAAGCTTTCTTT. The chain has TRBV3-1 (or the pseudogene TRBV3-2) and TRBJ1-1; no clear D gene. The CDR3 consists of 15 residues. Germline CDR1 reads LGHDT; CDR2 reads YNNKEL (reference sequence). With 3 bases removed from V and 0 bases from J, the gap between germline ends came to 11 bases.

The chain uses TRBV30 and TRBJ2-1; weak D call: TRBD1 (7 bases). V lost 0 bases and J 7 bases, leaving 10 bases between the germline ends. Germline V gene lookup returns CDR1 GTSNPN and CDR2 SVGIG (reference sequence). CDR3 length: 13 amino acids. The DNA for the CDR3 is TGTGCCTGGAGTGTGACAGGGAGGAATGAGCAGTTCTTC. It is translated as CAWSVTGRNEQFF.

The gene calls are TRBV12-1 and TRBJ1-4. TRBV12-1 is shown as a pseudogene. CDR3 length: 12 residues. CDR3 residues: CASSPGGEKLFF. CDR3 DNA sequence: TGTGCCAGCAGCCCCGGGGGTGAAAAACTGTTTTTT.

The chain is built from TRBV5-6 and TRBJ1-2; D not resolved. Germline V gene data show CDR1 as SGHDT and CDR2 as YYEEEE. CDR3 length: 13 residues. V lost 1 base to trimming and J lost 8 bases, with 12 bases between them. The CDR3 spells CASSLRTDEGYTF. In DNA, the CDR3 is TGTGCCAGCAGCTTGAGAACAGATGAAGGCTACACCTTC.

The CDR3 sequence: CASRGTGYGYTF. The CDR3, as DNA: TGCGCCAGCAGGGGGACAGGGTATGGCTACACCTTC. The rearrangement links TRBV4-3 to TRBJ1-2; 9 bases match TRBD1. The CDR3 sequence is 12 residues long. CDR1 LGHNA and CDR2 YSLEER come from the germline V gene. V dropped 6 bases and J dropped 5; count of bases not matched to a gene: 1.

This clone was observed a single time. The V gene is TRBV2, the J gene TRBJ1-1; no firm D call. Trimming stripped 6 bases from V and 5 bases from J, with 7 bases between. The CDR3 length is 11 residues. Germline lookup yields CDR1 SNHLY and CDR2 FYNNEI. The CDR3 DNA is TGTGCCAGCAGGGAGGGAACTGAAGCTTTCTTT. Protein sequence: CASREGTEAFF.

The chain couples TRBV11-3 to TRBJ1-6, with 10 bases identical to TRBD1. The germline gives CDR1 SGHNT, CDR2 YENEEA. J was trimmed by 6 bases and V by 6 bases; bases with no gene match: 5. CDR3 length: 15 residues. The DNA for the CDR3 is TGTGCCAGCAGACCCGGACAGGGGGTTAATTCACCCCTCCACTTT. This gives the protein CASRPGQGVNSPLHF.

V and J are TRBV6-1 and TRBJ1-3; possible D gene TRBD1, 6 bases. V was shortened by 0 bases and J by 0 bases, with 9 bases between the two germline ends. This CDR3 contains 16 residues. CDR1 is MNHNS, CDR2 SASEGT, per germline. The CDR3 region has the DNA TGTGCCAGCAGTGAAGCGTTCAGGGGCTCTGGAAACACCATATATTTT. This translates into CASSEAFRGSGNTIYF.

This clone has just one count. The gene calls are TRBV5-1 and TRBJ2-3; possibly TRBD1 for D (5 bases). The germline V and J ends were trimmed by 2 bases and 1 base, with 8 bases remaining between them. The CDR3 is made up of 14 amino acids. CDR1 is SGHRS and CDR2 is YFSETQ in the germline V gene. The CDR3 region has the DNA TGCGCCAGCAGCTTCGGCAGGGGCACAGATACGCAGTATTTT. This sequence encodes CASSFGRGTDTQYF.

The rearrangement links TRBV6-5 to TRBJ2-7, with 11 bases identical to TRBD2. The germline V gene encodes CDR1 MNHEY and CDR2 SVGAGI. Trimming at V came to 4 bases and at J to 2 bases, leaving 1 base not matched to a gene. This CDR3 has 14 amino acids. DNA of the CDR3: TGTGCCAGCAGTTTAGCGGGGGGGCCCTACGAGCAGTACTTC. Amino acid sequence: CASSLAGGPYEQYF.

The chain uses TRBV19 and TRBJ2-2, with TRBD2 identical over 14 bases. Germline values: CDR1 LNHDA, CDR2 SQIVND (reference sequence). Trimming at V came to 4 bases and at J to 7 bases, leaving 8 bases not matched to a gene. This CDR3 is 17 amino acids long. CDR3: CASSTRLAGGPDGELFF. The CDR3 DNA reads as TGTGCCAGTAGTACCCGACTAGCGGGGGGGCCGGACGGGGAGCTGTTTTTT. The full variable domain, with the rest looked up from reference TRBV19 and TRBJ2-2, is DGGITQSPKYLFRKEGQNVTLSCEQNLNHDAMYWYRQDPGQGLRLIYYSQIVNDFQKGDIAEGYSVSREKKESFPLTVTSAQKNPTAFYLCASSTRLAGGPDGELFFGEGSRLTVL.

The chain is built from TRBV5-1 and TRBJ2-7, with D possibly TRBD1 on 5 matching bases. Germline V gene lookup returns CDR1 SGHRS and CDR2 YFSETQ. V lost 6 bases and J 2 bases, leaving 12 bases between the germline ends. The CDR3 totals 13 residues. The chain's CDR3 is CASKGHETYEQYF. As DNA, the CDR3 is TGCGCCAGCAAAGGACACGAAACCTACGAGCAGTACTTC.

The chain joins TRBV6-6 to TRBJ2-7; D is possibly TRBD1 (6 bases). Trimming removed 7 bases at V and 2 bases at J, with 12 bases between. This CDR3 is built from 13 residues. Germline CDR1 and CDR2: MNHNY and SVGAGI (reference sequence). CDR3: CASIRPGAYEQYF. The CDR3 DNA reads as TGTGCCAGCATCAGGCCAGGGGCCTACGAGCAGTACTTC.

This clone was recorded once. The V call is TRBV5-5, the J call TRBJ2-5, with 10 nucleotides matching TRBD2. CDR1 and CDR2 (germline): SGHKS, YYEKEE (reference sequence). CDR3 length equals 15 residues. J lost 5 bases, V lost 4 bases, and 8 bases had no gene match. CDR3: CASSKERGGRETQYF. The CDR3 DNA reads TGTGCCAGCAGCAAGGAGCGGGGGGGCCGCGAGACCCAGTACTTC.

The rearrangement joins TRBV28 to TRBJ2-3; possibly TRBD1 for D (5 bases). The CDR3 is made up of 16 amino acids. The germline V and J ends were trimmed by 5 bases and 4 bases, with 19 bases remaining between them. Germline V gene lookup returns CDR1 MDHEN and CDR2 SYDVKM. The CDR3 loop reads CASSPPPGPRADTQYF. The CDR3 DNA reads TGTGCCAGCAGTCCACCGCCAGGGCCCCGCGCAGATACGCAGTATTTT.

DNA of the CDR3: TGTGCCAGCAGCGTAGAAGCGGGGGCTCGCACAGATACGCAGTATTTT. This translates into CASSVEAGARTDTQYF. The V and J genes are TRBV9 and TRBJ2-3; 8 nucleotides line up with TRBD2. CDR1 SGDLS and CDR2 YYNGEE come from the germline V gene. Trimming cost V 0 bases and J 1 base; bases outside gene matches: 4. The CDR3 runs to 16 residues.

CDR3 sequence reads: CASSLEFQGALYEQYF. In DNA form, the CDR3 reads TGTGCCAGCAGCTTAGAATTCCAGGGGGCCCTCTACGAGCAGTACTTC. The chain uses TRBV11-3 and TRBJ2-7; 8 bases agree with TRBD1. The CDR3 is made up of 16 amino acids. The J segment lost 3 bases and the V segment lost 0 bases, leaving 7 bases of the junction unmatched. The germline V gene encodes CDR1 SGHNT and CDR2 YENEEA.

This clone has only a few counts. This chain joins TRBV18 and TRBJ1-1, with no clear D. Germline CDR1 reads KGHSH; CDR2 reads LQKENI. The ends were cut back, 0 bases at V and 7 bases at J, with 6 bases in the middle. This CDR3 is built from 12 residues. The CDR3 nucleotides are TGTGCCAGCTCACCACCGACGGGTGAAGCTTTCTTT. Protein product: CASSPPTGEAFF. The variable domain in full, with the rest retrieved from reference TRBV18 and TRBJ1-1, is NAGVMQNPRHLVRRRGQEARLRCSPMKGHSHVYWYRQLPEEGLKFMVYLQKENIIDESGMPKERFSAEFPKEGPSILRIQQVVRGDSAAYFCASSPPTGEAFFGQGTRLTVV.

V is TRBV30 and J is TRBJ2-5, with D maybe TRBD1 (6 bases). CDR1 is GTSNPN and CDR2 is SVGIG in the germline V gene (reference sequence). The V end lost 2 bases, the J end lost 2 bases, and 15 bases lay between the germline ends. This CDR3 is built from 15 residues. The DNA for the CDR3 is TGTGCCTGGAGTCCCCCTGACAGGTTACAAGAGACCCAGTACTTC. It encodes CAWSPPDRLQETQYF.

CDR3 amino acids: CASTQVGQPSEQYF. CDR3 coding DNA: TGTGCCAGCACCCAGGTGGGACAGCCTTCCGAGCAGTACTTC. The chain links TRBV7-9 to TRBJ2-7; 7 bases are shared with TRBD1. V was pared by 7 bases and J by 6 bases, with 12 bases of the junction left unmatched. CDR3 size: 14 residues. Germline V gene lookup returns CDR1 SEHNR and CDR2 FQNEAQ (reference sequence).